This is a list of T cell receptor beta chains from one sample in a study of CD4+ T cells in melanoma. The assay was immunoSEQ multiplex PCR, and TCRdb's table has in-frame clones only and misses some. The sample lists about 9,000 clones, approximately 70% seen once, with 16% in the top ten. The sample was cells from a culture (not recorded whether cultured in vitro). These receptors were obtained from a human donor with melanoma. Each CDR3 is given with its conserved first and last residue. The D gene is left open where the match is weak. Clone size is stated in some rows and not others, as once, few, many or a class when expanded.

clone size: NA; V gene: TRBV21-1; J gene: TRBJ2-2; D gene: NA; CDR3 DNA: TGTGCCAGCAGCAAAGAGGACACCCTGAACACCGGGGAGCTGTTTTTT; CDR3 protein: CASSKEDTLNTGELFF
clone size: NA; V gene: TRBV5-1; J gene: TRBJ1-2; D gene: NA; CDR3 DNA: TGCGCCAGCAGCTTGGAGCCCAATTCCAACTATGGCTACACCTTC; CDR3 protein: CASSLEPNSNYGYTF
clone size: NA; V gene: TRBV6-1; J gene: TRBJ1-1; D gene: NA; CDR3 DNA: TGTGCCAGCAGTGAGGAGGCCTGGGGCGGGGAAGCTTTCTTT; CDR3 protein: CASSEEAWGGEAFF
clone size: once; V gene: TRBV7-9; J gene: TRBJ2-7; D gene: NA; CDR3 DNA: TGTGCCAGCAGCTTTGGGCGCGGTATAATCTACGAGCAGTACTTC; CDR3 protein: CASSFGRGIIYEQYF
clone size: NA; V gene: TRBV10-3; J gene: TRBJ1-1; D gene: TRBD1; CDR3 DNA: TGTGCCACGAATCCGGAGGACAGGGGGAACACTGAAGCTTTCTTT; CDR3 protein: CATNPEDRGNTEAFF
clone size: NA; V gene: TRBV30; J gene: TRBJ2-2; D gene: TRBD1; CDR3 DNA: TGTGCCTGGAGTGTACAGGGGGTCACCGGGGAGCTGTTTTTT; CDR3 protein: CAWSVQGVTGELFF
clone size: NA; V gene: TRBV5-1; J gene: TRBJ2-4; D gene: TRBD2; CDR3 DNA: TGCGCCAGCAGCTCTCTCCCCGGGACTAGCGGGGGGGGTTACATTCAGTACTTC; CDR3 protein: CASSSLPGTSGGGYIQYF
clone size: NA; V gene: TRBV6-5; J gene: TRBJ1-5; D gene: NA; CDR3 DNA: TGTGCCAGCAGATCGGTTCGAGGGTTTTCGGAGCCCCAGCATTTT; CDR3 protein: CASRSVRGFSEPQHF
clone size: NA; V gene: TRBV5-1; J gene: TRBJ2-7; D gene: NA; CDR3 DNA: TGCGCCAGCAGCTTGGGGGGTATCTACGAGCAGTACTTC; CDR3 protein: CASSLGGIYEQYF
clone size: NA; V gene: TRBV6-1; J gene: TRBJ1-2; D gene: TRBD1; CDR3 DNA: TGTGCCAGCAGGGACCCGGGACAGGGGAACTATGGCTACACCTTC; CDR3 protein: CASRDPGQGNYGYTF
clone size: once; V gene: TRBV5-1; J gene: TRBJ2-5; D gene: NA; CDR3 DNA: TGCGCCAGCAGCCTGGGGTGGGCGTACCAAGAGACCCAGTACTTC; CDR3 protein: CASSLGWAYQETQYF
clone size: medium-sized; V gene: TRBV6-5; J gene: TRBJ1-5; D gene: NA; CDR3 DNA: TGTGCCAGCAGTCACAGGGATGGCCAGCCCCAGCATTTT; CDR3 protein: CASSHRDGQPQHF
clone size: NA; V gene: TRBV5-6; J gene: TRBJ2-1; D gene: NA; CDR3 DNA: TGTGCCAGCAGCTTGGGAGGGGGGTACTACAATGAGCAGTTCTTC; CDR3 protein: CASSLGGGYYNEQFF
clone size: NA; V gene: TRBV4-1; J gene: TRBJ1-2; D gene: TRBD1; CDR3 DNA: TGCGCCAGCAGCAAAGCCGCTCAGGGGGCCGCCTATGGCTACACCTTC; CDR3 protein: CASSKAAQGAAYGYTF
clone size: few; V gene: TRBV12-5; J gene: TRBJ2-2; D gene: NA; CDR3 DNA: TGTGCTAGTGGTTTCCTCCGAAACACCGGGGAGCTGTTTTTT; CDR3 protein: CASGFLRNTGELFF
clone size: NA; V gene: TRBV15; J gene: TRBJ1-6; D gene: TRBD1; CDR3 DNA: TGTGCCACCAGCGTCAGGACAGGGCTTAATTCACCCCTCCACTTT; CDR3 protein: CATSVRTGLNSPLHF
clone size: NA; V gene: TRBV5-1; J gene: TRBJ2-4; D gene: TRBD1; CDR3 DNA: TGCGCCAGCAGCTTGGGGACAGGGCAAAACATTCAGTACTTC; CDR3 protein: CASSLGTGQNIQYF
clone size: NA; V gene: TRBV7-2; J gene: TRBJ2-1; D gene: NA; CDR3 DNA: TGTGCCAGCAGCTTCGCCCGGGGGCTGGGAAATGAGCAGTTCTTC; CDR3 protein: CASSFARGLGNEQFF
clone size: few; V gene: TRBV30; J gene: TRBJ1-1; D gene: NA; CDR3 DNA: TGTGCCTGGAGTTTACAATCGAACACTGAAGCTTTCTTT; CDR3 protein: CAWSLQSNTEAFF
clone size: NA; V gene: TRBV20-1; J gene: TRBJ2-1; D gene: NA; CDR3 DNA: TGCAGTGCGAGTCCGCGGCTCGAGCAGTTCTTC; CDR3 protein: CSASPRLEQFF
clone size: NA; V gene: TRBV18; J gene: TRBJ2-5; D gene: TRBD2; CDR3 DNA: TGTGCCAGCTCACCACCGGCGGGGGGGTTTCAAGAGACCCAGTACTTC; CDR3 protein: CASSPPAGGFQETQYF
clone size: NA; V gene: TRBV18; J gene: TRBJ1-5; D gene: NA; CDR3 DNA: TGTGCCAGCTCACGGGGCAGGGAGGCTCAGCCCCAGCATTTT; CDR3 protein: CASSRGREAQPQHF
clone size: NA; V gene: TRBV5-5; J gene: TRBJ1-2; D gene: TRBD1; CDR3 DNA: TGTGCCAGCAGCTTCGACAGGGGGCGCTCTGGCTACACCTTC; CDR3 protein: CASSFDRGRSGYTF
clone size: NA; V gene: TRBV11-2; J gene: TRBJ2-3; D gene: NA; CDR3 DNA: TGTGCCAGCAGCCGGTGGAGCGGGGGACAGATCACAGATACGCAGTATTTT; CDR3 protein: CASSRWSGGQITDTQYF
clone size: NA; V gene: TRBV6-5; J gene: TRBJ1-1; D gene: TRBD1; CDR3 DNA: TGTGCCAGCAGTGGACAGGGGGCTGGTGACACTGAAGCTTTCTTT; CDR3 protein: CASSGQGAGDTEAFF
clone size: once; V gene: TRBV9; J gene: TRBJ2-7; D gene: TRBD1; CDR3 DNA: TGTGCCAGCAGCGCCGGGACAGGGAGGCAGTACTTC; CDR3 protein: CASSAGTGRQYF
clone size: once; V gene: TRBV18; J gene: TRBJ1-3; D gene: TRBD1; CDR3 DNA: TGTGCCAGCCCCCGCGAAGGAGGGGGCCCTGGAAACACCATATATTTT; CDR3 protein: CASPREGGGPGNTIYF
clone size: NA; V gene: TRBV19; J gene: TRBJ1-1; D gene: NA; CDR3 DNA: TGTGCCAGTAGTCTCAGGGAAGTGAGCACTGAAGCTTTCTTT; CDR3 protein: CASSLREVSTEAFF
clone size: NA; V gene: TRBV7-8; J gene: TRBJ2-2; D gene: TRBD2; CDR3 DNA: TGTGCCAGCAGCTTAATGGCTAGCGGGGGGGCCGGGATCACCGGGGAGCTGTTTTTT; CDR3 protein: CASSLMASGGAGITGELFF
clone size: NA; V gene: TRBV7-2; J gene: TRBJ2-3; D gene: NA; CDR3 DNA: TGTGCCAGCAGCTTAGAAGGGGGAACGCAGTATTTT; CDR3 protein: CASSLEGGTQYF
clone size: once; V gene: TRBV19; J gene: TRBJ1-6; D gene: NA; CDR3 DNA: TGTGCCAGTAAACGGCCAGGGGATAATTCACCCCTCCACTTT; CDR3 protein: CASKRPGDNSPLHF
clone size: once; V gene: TRBV10-3; J gene: TRBJ1-2; D gene: NA; CDR3 DNA: TGTGCCATCAGTGAGTCGACTAGCTATGGCTACACCTTC; CDR3 protein: CAISESTSYGYTF
clone size: NA; V gene: TRBV18; J gene: TRBJ1-1; D gene: NA; CDR3 DNA: TGTGCCAGCTCGGGTGGGGGACTGTCATTTTCTTTCTTT; CDR3 protein: CASSGGGLSFSFF
clone size: once; V gene: TRBV30; J gene: TRBJ1-4; D gene: NA; CDR3 DNA: TGTGCCTGGAGTGTTCGGCGGTTGAATGAAAAACTGTTTTTT; CDR3 protein: CAWSVRRLNEKLFF
clone size: NA; V gene: TRBV5-4; J gene: TRBJ1-2; D gene: NA; CDR3 DNA: TGTGCCAGCAGCTTTTTGGCTAACTATGGCTACACCTTC; CDR3 protein: CASSFLANYGYTF